Listed below are T cell receptor beta chains from one sample, sequenced in a study of fetal regulatory T cell absence and autoimmunity. Sequencing used immunoSEQ multiplex PCR; TCRdb keeps in-frame clones, though not all of them. Of around 100,000 clones listed, approximately 75% are singletons. Sequencing used pancreas tissue. The receptors stem from a male donor with IPEX syndrome. Both conserved end residues are part of each CDR3. The D gene is left open where the match is weak. The size of a clone is reported for some rows only, either as once, few or many, or as a class for expanded clones.

V,D,size,J,CDR3,DNA
TRBV7-2,TRBD2,once,TRBJ2-7,CASSFRSGRAVAYEQYF,TGTGCCAGCAGCTTCCGGAGCGGGAGGGCCGTGGCCTACGAGCAGTACTTC
TRBV30,-,-,TRBJ2-5,CAWSVLAETQYF,TGTGCCTGGAGTGTACTAGCAGAGACCCAGTACTTC
TRBV2,TRBD1,-,TRBJ1-2,CASTAGTGNINYGYTF,TGTGCCAGCACCGCCGGGACAGGGAATATTAACTATGGCTACACCTTC
TRBV7-9,-,-,TRBJ1-1,CASSSWGTKGVMNTEAFF,TGTGCCAGCAGCTCCTGGGGGACTAAGGGGGTTATGAACACTGAAGCTTTCTTT
TRBV5-4,-,-,TRBJ2-5,CAIEQGKSGETQYF,TGTGCCATCGAACAGGGGAAGAGCGGGGAGACCCAGTACTTC
TRBV5-4,-,-,TRBJ1-3,CASSFRGGGGNTIYF,TGTGCCAGCAGCTTTCGGGGAGGGGGAGGAAACACCATATATTTT
TRBV7-2,TRBD2,-,TRBJ2-1,CASSLTSGGANEQFF,TGTGCCAGCAGCTTGACTAGCGGGGGGGCCAATGAGCAGTTCTTC
TRBV11-2,-,-,TRBJ2-7,CASSLRYEQYF,TGTGCCAGCAGCTTACGCTACGAGCAGTACTTC
TRBV5-5,TRBD2,-,TRBJ2-7,CASSAPGLAGGYEQYF,TGTGCCAGCAGCGCTCCGGGACTAGCGGGGGGCTACGAGCAGTACTTC
TRBV10-3,-,once,TRBJ2-1,CAISAAGAYNEQFF,TGTGCCATCAGTGCCGCCGGGGCCTACAATGAGCAGTTCTTC
TRBV6-5,-,-,TRBJ2-5,CASSYSTGNLDRTQYF,TGTGCCAGCAGTTACTCGACTGGGAACCTAGATCGGACCCAGTACTTC
TRBV9,-,-,TRBJ2-5,CASSVASQETQYF,TGTGCCAGCAGCGTGGCCAGCCAAGAGACCCAGTACTTC
TRBV6-5,TRBD2,-,TRBJ2-3,CASTPGLADTQYF,TGTGCCAGCACCCCGGGACTAGCGGATACGCAGTATTTT